One and the same sample provided the 5 T cell receptor beta chains below, sequenced in a study of multiple sclerosis patients with progressive multifocal leukoencephalopathy. The protocol was immunoSEQ multiplex PCR, while the TCRdb copy is restricted to in-frame clones and leaves out a portion. The table includes tens of thousands of clones, 80% to 95% detected once. Regarding time point: before natalizumab initiation. The sequencing input was PBMCs. These receptors were obtained from a man aged 25-40 years with multiple sclerosis.

This chain's CDR3 is CASSESRLTDTQYF. For the CDR3, the DNA is TGTGCCAGTAGTGAGAGCCGGCTCACAGATACGCAGTATTTT. The chain joins TRBV19 to TRBJ2-3; no clear D gene. This CDR3 contains 14 residues. Germline V gene sequence: CDR1 LNHDA, CDR2 SQIVND (reference sequence). V lost 5 bases and J 2 bases, leaving 11 bases between the germline ends.

The chain employs TRBV29-1 and TRBJ2-2, with unresolved D. This CDR3 is 12 amino acids long. Germline-derived CDR1 and CDR2 are SQVTM and ANQGSEA. V was cut by 4 bases and J by 1 base, with 4 bases left in between. CDR3 in amino acids: CSVGGNTGELFF. The CDR3 nucleotides read TGCAGCGTTGGGGGGAACACCGGGGAGCTGTTTTTT.

CDR3 sequence: CASSDGQGFQPQHF. The CDR3 DNA is TGTGCCAGCAGTGATGGACAGGGGTTTCAGCCCCAGCATTTT. The rearrangement joins TRBV2 to TRBJ1-5, with 9 bases aligning to TRBD1. Germline V CDR1 and CDR2: SNHLY, FYNNEI. After removal of 3 bases from V and 6 bases from J, the junction contained 3 bases not matched to a gene. This CDR3 spans 14 amino acids.

The chain joins TRBV27 to TRBJ2-2; D perhaps matches TRBD2 (6 bases). This CDR3 comprises 13 residues. Trimming took 3 bases from V and 5 from J, leaving 7 bases between them. Per germline, CDR1 MNHEY and CDR2 SMNVEV (reference sequence). The CDR3 sequence is CASSFGGTGELFF. CDR3 DNA sequence: TGTGCCAGCAGTTTCGGGGGAACCGGGGAGCTGTTTTTT.

Concerning this clone itself: At one end, the junction sequence differs from germline, possibly due to a read error. CDR3 protein: CASSLGPPNEQFF. The CDR3 DNA reads as TGTGCCAGCAGTTTGGGACCCCCCAATGAGCAGTTCTTC. The chain recombines TRBV5-8 with TRBJ2-1; D is tentatively TRBD1 or TRBD2 (5 bases each). CDR3 length equals 13 residues. In germline, CDR1 is SGHTS, CDR2 YDEGEE.